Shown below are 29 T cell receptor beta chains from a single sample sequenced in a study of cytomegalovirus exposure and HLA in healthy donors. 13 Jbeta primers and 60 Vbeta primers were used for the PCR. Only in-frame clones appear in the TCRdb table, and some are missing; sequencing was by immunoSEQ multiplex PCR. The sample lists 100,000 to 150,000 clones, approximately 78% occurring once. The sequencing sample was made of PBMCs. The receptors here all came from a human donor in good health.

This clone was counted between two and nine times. In DNA form, the CDR3 reads TGCGCCAGCAGCCAAGACGGCCAGGGGACGACGTTCTCTGGGGCCAACGTCCTGACTTTC. Translated: CASSQDGQGTTFSGANVLTF. The V call is TRBV4-3, the J call TRBJ2-6, with D possibly TRBD1 on 6 matching bases. The CDR3 has 20 amino acids. CDR1 is LGHNA, CDR2 YSLEER, per germline. Trimming shortened V by 0 bases and J by 0 bases, and 18 bases separated the two germline ends.

DNA of the CDR3: TGTGCCAGCAGCCAAGAGCGGTGGGGGGAGCTGTTTTTT. It yields the protein CASSQERWGELFF. The chain carries TRBV14 and TRBJ2-2; the D is unclear. The germline CDR1 and CDR2 sequences are SGHDN and FVKESK. There are 13 residues in the CDR3. Trimming shortened V by 0 bases and J by 8 bases, and 7 bases separated the two germline ends.

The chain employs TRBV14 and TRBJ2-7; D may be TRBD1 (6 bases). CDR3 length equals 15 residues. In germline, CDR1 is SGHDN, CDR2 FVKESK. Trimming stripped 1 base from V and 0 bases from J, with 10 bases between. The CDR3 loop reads CASSQVGHSSYEQYF. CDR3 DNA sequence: TGTGCCAGCAGCCAAGTGGGACACAGCTCCTACGAGCAGTACTTC.

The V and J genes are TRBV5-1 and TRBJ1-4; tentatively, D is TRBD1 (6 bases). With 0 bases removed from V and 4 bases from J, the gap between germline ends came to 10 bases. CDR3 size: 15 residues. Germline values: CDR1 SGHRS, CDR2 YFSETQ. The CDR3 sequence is CASSLGQVYNEKLFF. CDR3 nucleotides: TGCGCCAGCAGCTTGGGACAGGTTTATAATGAAAAACTGTTTTTT.

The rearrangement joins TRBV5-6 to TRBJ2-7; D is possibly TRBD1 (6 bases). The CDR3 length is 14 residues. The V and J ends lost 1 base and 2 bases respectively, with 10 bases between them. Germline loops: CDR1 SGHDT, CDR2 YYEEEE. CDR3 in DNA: TGTGCCAGCAGCTTGCAGGGGCCAACCTACGAGCAGTACTTC. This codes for CASSLQGPTYEQYF.

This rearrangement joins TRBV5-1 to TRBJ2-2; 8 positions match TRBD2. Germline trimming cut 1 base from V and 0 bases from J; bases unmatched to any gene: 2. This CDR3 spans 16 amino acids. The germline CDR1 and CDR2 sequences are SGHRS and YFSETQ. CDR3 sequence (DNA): TGCGCCAGCAGCTTGCTTAGCGGGGCGAACACCGGGGAGCTGTTTTTT. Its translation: CASSLLSGANTGELFF.

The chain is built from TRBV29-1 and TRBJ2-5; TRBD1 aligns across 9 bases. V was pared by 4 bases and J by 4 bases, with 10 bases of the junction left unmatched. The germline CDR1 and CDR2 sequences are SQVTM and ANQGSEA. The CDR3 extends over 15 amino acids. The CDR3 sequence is CSVARSTGGGETQYF. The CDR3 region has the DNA TGCAGCGTTGCGCGATCGACAGGGGGGGGAGAGACCCAGTACTTC.

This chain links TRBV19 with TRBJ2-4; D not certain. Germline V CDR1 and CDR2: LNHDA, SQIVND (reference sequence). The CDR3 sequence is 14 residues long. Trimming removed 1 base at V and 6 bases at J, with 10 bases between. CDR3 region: CASSIGPELNIQYF. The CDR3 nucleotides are TGTGCCAGTAGTATAGGCCCTGAGCTAAACATTCAGTACTTC.

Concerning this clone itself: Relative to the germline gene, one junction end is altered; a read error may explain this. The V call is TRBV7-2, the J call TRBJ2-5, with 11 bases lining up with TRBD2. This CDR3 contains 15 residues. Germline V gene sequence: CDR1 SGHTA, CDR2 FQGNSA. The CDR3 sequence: CASSYSGGAGETQHF. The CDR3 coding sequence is TGTGCCAGCAGTTATAGCGGGGGGGCGGGGGAGACCCAGCACTTC. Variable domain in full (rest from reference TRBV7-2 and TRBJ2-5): GAGVSQSPSNKVTEKGKDVELRCDPISGHTALYWYRQSLGQGLEFLIYFQGNSAPDKSGLPSDRFSAERTGGSVSTLTIQRTQQEDSAVYLCASSYSGGAGETQHFGPGTRLLVL.

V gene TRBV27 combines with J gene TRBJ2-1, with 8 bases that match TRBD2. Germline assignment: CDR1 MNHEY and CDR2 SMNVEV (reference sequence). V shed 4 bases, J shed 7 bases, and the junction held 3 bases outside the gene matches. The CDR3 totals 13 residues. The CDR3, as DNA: TGTGCCAGCAGTTCCCGCGGGGGGAATGAGCAGTTCTTC. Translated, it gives CASSSRGGNEQFF.

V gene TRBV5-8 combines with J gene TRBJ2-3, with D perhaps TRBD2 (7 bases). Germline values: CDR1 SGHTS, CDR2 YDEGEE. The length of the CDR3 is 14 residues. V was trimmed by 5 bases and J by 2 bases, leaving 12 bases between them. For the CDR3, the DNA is TGTGCCAGCAGTGGGGGGGGCACCACAGATACGCAGTATTTT. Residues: CASSGGGTTDTQYF.

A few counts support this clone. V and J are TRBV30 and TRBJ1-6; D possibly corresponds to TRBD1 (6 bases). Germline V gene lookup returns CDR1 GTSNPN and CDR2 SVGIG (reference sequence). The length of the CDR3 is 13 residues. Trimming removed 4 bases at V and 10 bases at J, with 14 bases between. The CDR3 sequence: CAWTPGARSPLHF. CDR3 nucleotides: TGTGCCTGGACCCCAGGGGCTCGATCACCCCTCCACTTT.

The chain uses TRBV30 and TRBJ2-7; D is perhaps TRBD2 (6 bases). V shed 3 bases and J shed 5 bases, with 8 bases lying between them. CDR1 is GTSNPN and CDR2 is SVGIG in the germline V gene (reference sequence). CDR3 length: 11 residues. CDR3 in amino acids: CAWSGGDEQYF. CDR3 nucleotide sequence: TGTGCCTGGAGCGGGGGAGACGAGCAGTACTTC.

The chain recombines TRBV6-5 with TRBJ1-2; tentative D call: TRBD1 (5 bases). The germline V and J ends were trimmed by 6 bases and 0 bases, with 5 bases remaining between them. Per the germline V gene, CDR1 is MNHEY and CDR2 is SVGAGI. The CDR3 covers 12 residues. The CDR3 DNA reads TGTGCCAGCAGGACAGCTAACTATGGCTACACCTTC. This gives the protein CASRTANYGYTF.

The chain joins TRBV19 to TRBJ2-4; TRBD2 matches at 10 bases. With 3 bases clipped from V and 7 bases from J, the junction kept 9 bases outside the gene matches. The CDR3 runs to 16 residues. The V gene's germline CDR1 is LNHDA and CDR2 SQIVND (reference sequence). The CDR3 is CASSMGSGRAGNIQYF. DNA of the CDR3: TGTGCCAGTAGTATGGGGAGCGGGAGGGCCGGGAACATTCAGTACTTC.

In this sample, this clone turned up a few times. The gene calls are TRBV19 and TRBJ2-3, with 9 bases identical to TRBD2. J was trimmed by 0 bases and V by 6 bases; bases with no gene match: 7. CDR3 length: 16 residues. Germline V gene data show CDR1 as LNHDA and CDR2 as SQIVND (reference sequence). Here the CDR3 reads CASRSSGGPSTDTQYF. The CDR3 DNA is TGTGCCAGTAGGTCGAGCGGGGGGCCTAGCACAGATACGCAGTATTTT.

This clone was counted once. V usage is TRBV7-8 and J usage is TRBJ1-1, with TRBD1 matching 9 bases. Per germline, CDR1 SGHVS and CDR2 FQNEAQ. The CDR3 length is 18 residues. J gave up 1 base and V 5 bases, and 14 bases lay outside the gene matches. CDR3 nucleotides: TGTGCCAGCAGCGGGACCGGGACAGGGCTCACTAGGAACACTGAAGCTTTCTTT. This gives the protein CASSGTGTGLTRNTEAFF.

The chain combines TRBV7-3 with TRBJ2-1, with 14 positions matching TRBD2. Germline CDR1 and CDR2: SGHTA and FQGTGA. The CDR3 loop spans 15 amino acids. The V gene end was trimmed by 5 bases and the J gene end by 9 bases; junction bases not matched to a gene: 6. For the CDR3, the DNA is TGTGCCAGCAGCACCAAAGGACTAGCGGGGGGTGAGCAGTTCTTC. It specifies CASSTKGLAGGEQFF.

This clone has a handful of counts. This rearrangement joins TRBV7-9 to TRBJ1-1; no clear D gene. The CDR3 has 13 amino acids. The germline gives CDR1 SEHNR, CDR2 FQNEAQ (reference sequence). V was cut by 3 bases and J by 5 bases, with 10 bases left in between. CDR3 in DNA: TGTGCCAGCAGCTTTACCCCGGGGACTGAAGCTTTCTTT. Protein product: CASSFTPGTEAFF.

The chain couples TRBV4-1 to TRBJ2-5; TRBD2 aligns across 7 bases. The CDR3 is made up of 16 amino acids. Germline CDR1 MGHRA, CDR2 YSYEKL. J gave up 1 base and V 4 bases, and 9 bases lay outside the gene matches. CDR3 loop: CASSPTGTNLQETQYF. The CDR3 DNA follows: TGCGCCAGCAGCCCTACCGGGACTAACCTCCAAGAGACCCAGTACTTC.

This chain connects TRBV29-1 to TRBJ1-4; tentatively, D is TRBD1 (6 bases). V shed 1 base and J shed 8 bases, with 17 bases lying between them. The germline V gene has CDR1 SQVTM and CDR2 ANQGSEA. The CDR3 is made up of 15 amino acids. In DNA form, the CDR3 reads TGCAGCGTTGAAGGCTCGCGGGGGGCCGAGGAAAAACTGTTTTTT. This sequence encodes CSVEGSRGAEEKLFF.

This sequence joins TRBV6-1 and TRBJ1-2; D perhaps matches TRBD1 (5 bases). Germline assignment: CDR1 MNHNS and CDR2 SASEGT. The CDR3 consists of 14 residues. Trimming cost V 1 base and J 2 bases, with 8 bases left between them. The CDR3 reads CASSEGQPNYGYTF. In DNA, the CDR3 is TGTGCCAGCAGTGAAGGACAGCCGAACTATGGCTACACCTTC.

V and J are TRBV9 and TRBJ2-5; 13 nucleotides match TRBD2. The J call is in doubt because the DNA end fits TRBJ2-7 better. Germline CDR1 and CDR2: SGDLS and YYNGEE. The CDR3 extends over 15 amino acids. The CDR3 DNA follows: TGTGCCAGCAGCCTATGGGGGACTAGCGGGGACGAGCAGTACTTC. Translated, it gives CASSLWGTSGDEQYF.

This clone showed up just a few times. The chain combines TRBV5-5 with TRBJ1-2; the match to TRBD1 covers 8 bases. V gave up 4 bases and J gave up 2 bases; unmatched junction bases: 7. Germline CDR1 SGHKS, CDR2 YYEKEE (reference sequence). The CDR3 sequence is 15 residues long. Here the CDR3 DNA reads TGTGCCAGCAGCCTCACGGGACAGGCGAACTATGGCTACACCTTC. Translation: CASSLTGQANYGYTF.

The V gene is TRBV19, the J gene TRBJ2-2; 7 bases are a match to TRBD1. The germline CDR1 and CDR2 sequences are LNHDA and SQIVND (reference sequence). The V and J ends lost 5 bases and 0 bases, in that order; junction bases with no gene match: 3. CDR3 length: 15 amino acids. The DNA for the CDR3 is TGTGCCAGTAGTCCAGGGGGTCCGAACACCGGGGAGCTGTTTTTT. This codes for CASSPGGPNTGELFF.

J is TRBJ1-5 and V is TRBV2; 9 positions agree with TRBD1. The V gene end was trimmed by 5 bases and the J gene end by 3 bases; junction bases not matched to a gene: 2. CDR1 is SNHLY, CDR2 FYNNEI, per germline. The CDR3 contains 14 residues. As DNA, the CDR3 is TGTGCCAGCAGTCACAGGGGGCTCAATCAGCCCCAGCATTTT. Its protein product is CASSHRGLNQPQHF.

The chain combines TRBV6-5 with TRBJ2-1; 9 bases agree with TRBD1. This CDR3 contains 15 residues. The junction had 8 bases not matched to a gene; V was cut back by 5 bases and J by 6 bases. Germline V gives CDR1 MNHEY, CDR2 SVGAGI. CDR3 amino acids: CASSPGQGRGNEQFF. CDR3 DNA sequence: TGTGCCAGCAGTCCGGGACAGGGTCGGGGCAATGAGCAGTTCTTC.

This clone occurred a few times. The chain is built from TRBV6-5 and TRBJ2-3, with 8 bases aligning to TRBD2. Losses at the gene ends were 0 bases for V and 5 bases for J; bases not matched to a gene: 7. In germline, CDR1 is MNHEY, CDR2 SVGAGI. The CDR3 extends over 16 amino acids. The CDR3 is CASSYSSGGPGDTQYF. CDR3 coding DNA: TGTGCCAGCAGTTACTCTTCGGGGGGGCCTGGAGATACGCAGTATTTT.

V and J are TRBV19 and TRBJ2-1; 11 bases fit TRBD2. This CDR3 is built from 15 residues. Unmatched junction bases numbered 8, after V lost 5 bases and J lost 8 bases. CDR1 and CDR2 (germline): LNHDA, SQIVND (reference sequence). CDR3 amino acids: CASSLLAGGPDEQFF. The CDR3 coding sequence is TGTGCCAGTAGTTTATTAGCGGGAGGGCCGGATGAGCAGTTCTTC.